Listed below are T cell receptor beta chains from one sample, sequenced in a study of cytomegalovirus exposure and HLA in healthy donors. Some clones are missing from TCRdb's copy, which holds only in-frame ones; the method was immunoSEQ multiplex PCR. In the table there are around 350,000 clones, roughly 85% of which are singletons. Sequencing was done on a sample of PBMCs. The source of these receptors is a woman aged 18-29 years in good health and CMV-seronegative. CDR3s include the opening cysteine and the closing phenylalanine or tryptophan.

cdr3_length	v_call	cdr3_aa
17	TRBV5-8	CASSLSFGRARNNEQFF
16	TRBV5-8	CASSFLQAAAKNIQYF
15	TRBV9	CASSVYGGYTDTQYF
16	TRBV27	CASSLNLGQESDTQYF
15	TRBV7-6	CASSSGGTSGETQYF
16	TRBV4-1	CASSQVLTASNQPQHF
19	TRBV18	CASSRGTGGPTLNTGELFF
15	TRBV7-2	CASSPQGQGNEKLFF
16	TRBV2	CASRVTRTGWNTEAFF
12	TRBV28	CASRSVDTEAFF
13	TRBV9	CASSVGRATEAFF
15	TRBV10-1	CASSEFSSGTDTQYF
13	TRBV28	CASSFDRFYEQYF
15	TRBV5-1	CASSLERVSTDTQYF
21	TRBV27	CASRTTGQELRTVRMNTEAFF
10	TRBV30	CAYQQGRAFF
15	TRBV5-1	CASGVAGANTGELFF
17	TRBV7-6	CASSPVGWDREGYEQYF
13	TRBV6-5	CASSYNIPGELFF
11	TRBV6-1	CAVRQVYEQYF
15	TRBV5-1	CASSSTGATNEKLFF
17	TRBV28	CASSFSTGQGFYNEQFF
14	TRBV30	CAWSLASRQETQYF
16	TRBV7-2	CASSPRQGAINQPQHF
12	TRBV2	CASSVLAGRLFF
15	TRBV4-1	CASSRFYLAAYEQYF
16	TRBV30	CAWSPWTAGTAGEAFF
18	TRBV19	CASRKTGFLAPNTGELFF
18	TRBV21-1	CASSKAPKREGNYNEQFF
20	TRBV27	CASSPRTPGGKREFLETQYF
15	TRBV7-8	CASSLESGIQETQYF
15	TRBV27	CASSLGGSSYNEQFF
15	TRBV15	CATSRGAEGAYPATF
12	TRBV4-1	CASSRPAGEQYF
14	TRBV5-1	CASRKSVLEYEQYF
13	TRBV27	CASSLAGNTEAFF
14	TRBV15	CATSRPGESQPQHF
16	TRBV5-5	CASSPIGRNPAGELFF
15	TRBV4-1	CASGLAGGPPVEQYF
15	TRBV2	CASRVGLRSYNEQFF
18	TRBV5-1	CASSLAVGANGGNSPLHF
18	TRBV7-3	CASSLMGDFPRGTGELFF
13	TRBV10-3	CAIRTDSGNTIYF
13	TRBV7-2	CASSSGQGETQYF
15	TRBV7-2	CASSLVGTGVLEQYF
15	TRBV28	CASSLEREVSETQYF
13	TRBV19	CASSEQGNQPQHF
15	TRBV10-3	CAISPSGGGTGELFF
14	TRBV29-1	CSVEERFGDEKLFF
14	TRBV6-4	CASSVAGSTDTQYF
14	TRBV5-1	CASSLGQKNEKLFF
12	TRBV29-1	CSAPSVADTQYF
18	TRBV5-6	CASSPPGLAGGTQETQYF
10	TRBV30	CARTGEGYTF
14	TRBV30	CAWSVWGNTDTQYF
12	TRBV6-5	CASRIGSTEAFF
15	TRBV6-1	CASFEWTGSNQPQHF